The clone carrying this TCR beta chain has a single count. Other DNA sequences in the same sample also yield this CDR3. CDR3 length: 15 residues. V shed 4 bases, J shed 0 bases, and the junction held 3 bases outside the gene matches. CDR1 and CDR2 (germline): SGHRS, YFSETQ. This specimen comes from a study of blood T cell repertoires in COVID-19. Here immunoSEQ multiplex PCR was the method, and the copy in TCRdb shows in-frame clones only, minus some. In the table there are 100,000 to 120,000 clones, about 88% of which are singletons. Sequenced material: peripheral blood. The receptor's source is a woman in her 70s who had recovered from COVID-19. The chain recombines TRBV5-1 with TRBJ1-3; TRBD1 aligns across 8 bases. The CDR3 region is CASSRDRSSGNTIYF. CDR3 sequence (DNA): TGCGCCAGCAGCCGGGACAGGAGCTCTGGAAACACCATATATTTT.